This note documents a single T cell receptor (beta chain) sequence. Its specificity is unknown. The data derive from a study of a mutant IDH1 vaccine in newly diagnosed glioma. Overall study context: Either 4-6 weeks after radiotherapy alone or alongside temozolomide, vaccination was begun. Scheduled at week 35, visit V12 preceded visit V13, held at week 47.

The CDR3 is 16 amino acids. Trimming at V came to 2 bases and at J to 5 bases, leaving 8 bases not matched to a gene. Germline lookup yields CDR1 PRHDT and CDR2 FYEKMQ (reference sequence). The protocol was immunoSEQ multiplex PCR, while the TCRdb copy is restricted to in-frame clones and leaves out a portion. The table records about 52,000 clones, around 80% of them present only once. The time point was: week 47, end of study. It was 300 ug of mutant IDH1 20-mer peptide that made up each vaccine dose, given with topical imiquimod. This clonotype was sampled from a woman between 40 and 50 years old with glioma. Some clones in this sample may be carry-over from other donors' samples. The chain employs TRBV13 and TRBJ2-5; 10 nucleotides match TRBD2. The sequenced sample was PBMCs, obtained from a glioma patient whose treatment included an IDH1 peptide vaccine. CDR3 loop: CASSLPSGGALETQYF. The CDR3 DNA reads TGTGCCAGCAGCTTACCCAGCGGGGGGGCACTGGAGACCCAGTACTTC.